The present TCR beta chain was sequenced within a study of T cells in tuberculosis. General observations from the study: GMM-specific TCRs were nearer to active tuberculosis alpha repertoires, suggesting expansion. Smaller alpha distances in active tuberculosis partly reflected shorter CDR3-alpha lengths.

This clone occurred once. No antigen is known for it. The time point: new active TB diagnosis, blood taken before or within 7 days of starting treatment. Confirmation came from sputum smear and/or culture positivity for M. tuberculosis. On average approximately 100,000 T cells per donor were immunosequenced. The method was immunoSEQ multiplex PCR; TCRdb's version includes in-frame clones alone and lacks a portion of them. The sample shows about 34,000 clones, around 93% of them seen only once. The CDR3 has 15 residues. V dropped 3 bases and J dropped 4; count of bases not matched to a gene: 8. The germline CDR1 and CDR2 sequences are MGHRA and YSYEKL.

The V call is TRBV4-1, the J call TRBJ1-2; 7 nucleotides align to TRBD1. The sequence came from an adult with tuberculosis. The sequences come from PBMCs, collected at tuberculosis diagnosis. CDR3 DNA sequence: TGCGCCAGCAGCCAGGACAGGAACTCGATCTATGGCTACACCTTC. This encodes CASSQDRNSIYGYTF.